These T cell receptor beta chains were read from a single sample in a study of CD8+ T cells in alopecia areata. TCRdb keeps only in-frame clones here, not all; method: immunoSEQ multiplex PCR. The sample lists over 150,000 clones, 45% to 75% seen once, with approximately 3.4% in the top ten. The input for sequencing was CD4+ T cells sorted from blood, taken at week 4, from a patient treated with tofacitinib. The receptors originated from a human donor with alopecia areata. Both conserved end residues are part of each CDR3. The D gene is left open where the match is weak. Clone sizes are given selectively: once, few, many, or a class where the clone is expanded.

cdr3_aa	cdr3_nt	j_call	v_call	d_call	clone_size
CASSSDPGNVLTF	TGTGCCAGCTCATCGGACCCTGGCAACGTCCTGACTTTC	TRBJ2-6	TRBV18	NA	few
CASKQDNSGWANVLTF	TGCGCCAGCAAACAGGACAACTCTGGGTGGGCCAACGTCCTGACTTTC	TRBJ2-6	TRBV4-1	NA	NA
CASSLTGTSGYEQYF	TGTGCCAGCAGCTTGACCGGGACTAGCGGGTACGAGCAGTACTTC	TRBJ2-7	TRBV5-4	TRBD2	NA
CASSGERDQPQHF	TGTGCCAGCAGTGGCGAAAGGGACCAGCCCCAGCATTTT	TRBJ1-5	TRBV6-1	NA	NA
CASASGGAHEQFF	TGTGCCAGCGCTAGCGGGGGGGCGCATGAGCAGTTCTTC	TRBJ2-1	TRBV28	TRBD2	NA
CASSLGMGRTDTQYF	TGTGCCAGCAGCTTAGGAATGGGGCGGACAGATACGCAGTATTTT	TRBJ2-3	TRBV7-3	NA	NA
CASSSTPGQGGKLFF	TGCGCCAGCAGCTCTACTCCCGGACAGGGTGGAAAACTGTTTTTT	TRBJ1-4	TRBV5-1	TRBD1	NA
CASRDSQAQETQYF	TGTGCCAGCAGGGACAGCCAAGCTCAGGAGACCCAGTACTTC	TRBJ2-5	TRBV28	NA	few
CASRYSPGTSGGAGDEQFF	TGTGCCAGCAGATATTCTCCCGGGACTAGCGGGGGGGCCGGGGATGAGCAGTTCTTC	TRBJ2-1	TRBV27	TRBD2	NA
CASSLLTGGNSPLHF	TGTGCCAGCAGCCTCCTGACAGGGGGGAATTCACCCCTCCACTTT	TRBJ1-6	TRBV5-6	TRBD1	NA
CSVRGALTDTQYF	TGCAGCGTTCGGGGGGCTCTCACAGATACGCAGTATTTT	TRBJ2-3	TRBV29-1	NA	few
CASTMLVGGDYNSPLHF	TGTGCCAGCACCATGTTGGTAGGGGGTGACTATAATTCACCCCTCCACTTT	TRBJ1-6	TRBV28	NA	NA
CASSLGRDSYEQYF	TGTGCCAGCAGCTTAGGCAGGGATTCCTACGAGCAGTACTTC	TRBJ2-7	TRBV7-2	NA	NA